This TCR beta chain was captured by sequencing in a study of T cell responses to AZD1222 COVID-19 vaccine. Findings and limits, study-wide: Among spike-specific TCRs, nearly half reportedly target unmutated variant regions. Only five or six AZD1222 recipients tested seropositive at baseline.

A remark on this clone: The antigen is undetermined.

Germline CDR1 SGHRS, CDR2 YFSETQ. The V and J ends lost 5 bases and 7 bases, in that order; junction bases with no gene match: 7. The CDR3 contains 15 residues. TCRdb keeps only in-frame clones here, not all; method: immunoSEQ multiplex PCR. The data contain 70,000 to 95,000 clones, more than 75% of them seen just once; the ten biggest clones take up approximately 22%. The sequences come from peripheral blood, collected on day 0 of AZD1222 vaccination. The J gene is TRBJ2-2, the V gene TRBV5-1; 11 positions match TRBD1. This clonotype was obtained from an adult in good health. CDR3 bases: TGCGCCAGCAGACCGTTGGACAGGGGGCTCGGGGAGCTGTTTTTT. It is translated as CASRPLDRGLGELFF.